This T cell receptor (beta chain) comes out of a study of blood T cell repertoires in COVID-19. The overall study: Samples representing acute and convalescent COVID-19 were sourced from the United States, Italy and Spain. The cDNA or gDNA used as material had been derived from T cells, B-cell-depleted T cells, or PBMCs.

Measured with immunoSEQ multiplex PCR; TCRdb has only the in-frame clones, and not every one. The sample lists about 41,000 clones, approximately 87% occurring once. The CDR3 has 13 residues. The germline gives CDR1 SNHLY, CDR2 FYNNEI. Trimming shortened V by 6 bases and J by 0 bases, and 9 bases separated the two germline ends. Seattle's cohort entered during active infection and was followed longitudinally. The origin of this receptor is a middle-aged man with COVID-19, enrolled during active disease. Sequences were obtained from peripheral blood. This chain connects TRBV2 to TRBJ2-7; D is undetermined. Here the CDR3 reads CASRLPDSYEQYF. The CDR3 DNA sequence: TGTGCCAGCAGGCTCCCAGACTCCTACGAGCAGTACTTC. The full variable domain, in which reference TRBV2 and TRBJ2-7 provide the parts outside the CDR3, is EPEVTQTPSHQVTQMGQEVILRCVPISNHLYFYWYRQILGQKVEFLVSFYNNEISEKSEIFDDQFSVERPDGSNFTLKIRSTKLEDSAMYFCASRLPDSYEQYFGPGTRLTVT.